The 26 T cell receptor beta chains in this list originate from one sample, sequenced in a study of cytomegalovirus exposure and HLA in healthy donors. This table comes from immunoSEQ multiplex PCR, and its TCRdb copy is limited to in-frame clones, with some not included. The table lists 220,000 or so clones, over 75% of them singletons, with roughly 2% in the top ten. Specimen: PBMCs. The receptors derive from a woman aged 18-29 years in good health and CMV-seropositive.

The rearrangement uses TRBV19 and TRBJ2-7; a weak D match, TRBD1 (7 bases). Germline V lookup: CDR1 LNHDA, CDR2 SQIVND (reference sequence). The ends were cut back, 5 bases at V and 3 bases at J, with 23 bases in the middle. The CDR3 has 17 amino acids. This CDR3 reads CASSPRQGGPYGYEQYF. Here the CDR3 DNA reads TGTGCCAGTAGTCCCCGACAGGGAGGTCCATATGGCTACGAGCAGTACTTC.

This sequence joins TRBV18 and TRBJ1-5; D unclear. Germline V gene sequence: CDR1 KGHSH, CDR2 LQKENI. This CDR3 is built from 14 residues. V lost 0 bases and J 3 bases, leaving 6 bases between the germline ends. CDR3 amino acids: CASSPPGPNQPQHF. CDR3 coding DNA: TGTGCCAGCTCACCACCTGGGCCCAATCAGCCCCAGCATTTT.

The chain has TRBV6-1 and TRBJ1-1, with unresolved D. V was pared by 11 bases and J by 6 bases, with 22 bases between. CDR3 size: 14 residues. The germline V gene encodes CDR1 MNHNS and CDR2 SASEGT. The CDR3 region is CASAGVPTGPEAFF. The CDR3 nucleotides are TGTGCCTCCGCCGGGGTTCCCACCGGCCCTGAAGCTTTCTTT.

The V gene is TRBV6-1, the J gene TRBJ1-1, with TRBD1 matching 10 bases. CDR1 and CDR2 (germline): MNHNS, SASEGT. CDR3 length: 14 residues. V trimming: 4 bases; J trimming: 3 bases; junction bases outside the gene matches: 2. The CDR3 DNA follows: TGTGCCAGCAGTGGGACAGGGGGGGACACTGAAGCTTTCTTT. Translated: CASSGTGGDTEAFF.

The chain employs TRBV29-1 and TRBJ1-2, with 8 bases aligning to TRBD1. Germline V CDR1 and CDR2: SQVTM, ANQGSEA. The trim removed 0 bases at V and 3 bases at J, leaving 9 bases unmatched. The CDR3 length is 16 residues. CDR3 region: CSVEDPGTGGDYGYTF. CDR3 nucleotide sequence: TGCAGCGTTGAAGACCCCGGAACAGGGGGTGACTATGGCTACACCTTC. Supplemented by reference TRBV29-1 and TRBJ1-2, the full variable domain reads SAVISQKPSRDICQRGTSLTIQCQVDSQVTMMFWYRQQPGQSLTLIATANQGSEATYESGFVIDKFPISRPNLTFSTLTVSNMSPEDSSIYLCSVEDPGTGGDYGYTFGSGTRLTVV.

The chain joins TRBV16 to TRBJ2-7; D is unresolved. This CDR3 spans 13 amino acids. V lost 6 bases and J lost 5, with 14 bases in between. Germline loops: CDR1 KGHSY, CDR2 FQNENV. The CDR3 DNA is TGTGCCAGCAGAGCGACCGGTGGCGACGAGCAGTACTTC. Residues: CASRATGGDEQYF. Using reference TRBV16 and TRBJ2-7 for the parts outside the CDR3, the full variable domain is GEEVAQTPKHLVRGEGQKAKLYCAPIKGHSYVFWYQQVLKNEFKFLISFQNENVFDETGMPKERFSAKCLPNSPCSLEIQATKLEDSAVYFCASRATGGDEQYFGPGTRLTVT.

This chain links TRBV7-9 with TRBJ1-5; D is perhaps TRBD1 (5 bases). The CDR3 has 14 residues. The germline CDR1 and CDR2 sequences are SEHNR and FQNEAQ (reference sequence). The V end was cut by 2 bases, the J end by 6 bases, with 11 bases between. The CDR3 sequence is CASSLIGGSQPQHF. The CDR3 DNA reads TGTGCCAGCAGCTTAATCGGGGGAAGTCAGCCCCAGCATTTT.

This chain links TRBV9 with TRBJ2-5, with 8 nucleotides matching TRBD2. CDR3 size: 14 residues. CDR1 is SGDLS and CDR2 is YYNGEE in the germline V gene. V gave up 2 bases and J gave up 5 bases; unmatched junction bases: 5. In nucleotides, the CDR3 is TGTGCCAGCAGCGTCTCGACTAGCGTCGAGACCCAGTACTTC. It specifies CASSVSTSVETQYF. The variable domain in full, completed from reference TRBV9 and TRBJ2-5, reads DSGVTQTPKHLITATGQRVTLRCSPRSGDLSVYWYQQSLDQGLQFLIQYYNGEERAKGNILERFSAQQFPDLHSELNLSSLELGDSALYFCASSVSTSVETQYFGPGTRLLVL.

DNA for the CDR3: TGTGCCTGGAGTGGGGGACAGGGGGACACTGAAGCTTTCTTT. As protein: CAWSGGQGDTEAFF. The V call is TRBV30, the J call TRBJ1-1; TRBD1 matches at 11 bases. The CDR3 runs to 14 residues. CDR1 is GTSNPN, CDR2 SVGIG, per germline (reference sequence). Trimming cost V 1 base and J 3 bases; bases outside gene matches: 1.

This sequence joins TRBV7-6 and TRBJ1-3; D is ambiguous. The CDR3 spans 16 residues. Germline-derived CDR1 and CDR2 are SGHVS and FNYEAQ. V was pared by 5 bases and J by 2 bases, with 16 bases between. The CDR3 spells CASSTCRVGTGNTIYF. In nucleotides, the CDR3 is TGTGCCAGCAGCACTTGCCGGGTAGGTACTGGAAACACCATATATTTT.

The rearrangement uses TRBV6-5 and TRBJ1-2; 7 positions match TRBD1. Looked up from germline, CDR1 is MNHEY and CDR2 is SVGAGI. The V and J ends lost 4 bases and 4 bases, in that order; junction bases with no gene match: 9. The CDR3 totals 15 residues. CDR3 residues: CASSSLTGTAYGYTF. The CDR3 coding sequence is TGTGCCAGCAGTTCCTTGACAGGGACGGCCTATGGCTACACCTTC.

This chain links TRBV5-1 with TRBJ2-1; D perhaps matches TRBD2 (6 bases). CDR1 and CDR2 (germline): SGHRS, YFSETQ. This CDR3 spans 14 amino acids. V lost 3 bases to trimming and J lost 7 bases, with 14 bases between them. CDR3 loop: CASSYGGPENEQFF. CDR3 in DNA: TGCGCCAGCAGCTATGGAGGGCCAGAGAATGAGCAGTTCTTC.

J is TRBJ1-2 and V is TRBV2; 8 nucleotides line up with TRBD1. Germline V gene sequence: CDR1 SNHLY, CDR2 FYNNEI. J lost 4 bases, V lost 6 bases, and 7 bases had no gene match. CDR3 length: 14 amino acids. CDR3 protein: CASSKDRDGYGYTF. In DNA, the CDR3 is TGTGCCAGCAGCAAGGACAGGGACGGCTATGGCTACACCTTC.

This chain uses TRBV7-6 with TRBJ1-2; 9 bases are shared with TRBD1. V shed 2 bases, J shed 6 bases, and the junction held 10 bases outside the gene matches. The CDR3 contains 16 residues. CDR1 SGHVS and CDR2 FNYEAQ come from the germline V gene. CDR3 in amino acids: CASSLFSGQGIHGYTF. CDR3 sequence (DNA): TGTGCCAGCAGCTTATTTTCGGGACAGGGTATCCATGGCTACACCTTC.

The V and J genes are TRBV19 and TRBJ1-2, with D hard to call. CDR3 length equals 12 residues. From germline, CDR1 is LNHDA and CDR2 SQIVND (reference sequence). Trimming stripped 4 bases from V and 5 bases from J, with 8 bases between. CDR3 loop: CASSNFRYGYTF. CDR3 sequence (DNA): TGTGCCAGTAGTAATTTTCGTTATGGCTACACCTTC.

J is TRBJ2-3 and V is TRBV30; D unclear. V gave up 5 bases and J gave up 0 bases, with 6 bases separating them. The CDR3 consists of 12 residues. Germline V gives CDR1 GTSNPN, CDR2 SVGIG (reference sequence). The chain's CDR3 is CAWFRSTDTQYF. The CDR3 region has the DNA TGTGCCTGGTTCAGGAGCACAGATACGCAGTATTTT.

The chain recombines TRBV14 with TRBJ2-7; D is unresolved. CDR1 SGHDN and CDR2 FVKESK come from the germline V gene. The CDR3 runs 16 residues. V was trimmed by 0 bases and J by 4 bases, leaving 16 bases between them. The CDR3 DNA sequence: TGTGCCAGCAGCCAAGATAACCTGCGGCGAAAGTACGAGCAGTACTTC. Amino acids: CASSQDNLRRKYEQYF.

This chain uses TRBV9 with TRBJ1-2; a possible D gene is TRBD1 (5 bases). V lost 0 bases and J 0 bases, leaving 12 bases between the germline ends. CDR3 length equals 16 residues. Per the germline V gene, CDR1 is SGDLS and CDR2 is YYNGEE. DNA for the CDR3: TGTGCCAGCAGCGTAGTTGAAGGGGAAGCTAACTATGGCTACACCTTC. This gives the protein CASSVVEGEANYGYTF.

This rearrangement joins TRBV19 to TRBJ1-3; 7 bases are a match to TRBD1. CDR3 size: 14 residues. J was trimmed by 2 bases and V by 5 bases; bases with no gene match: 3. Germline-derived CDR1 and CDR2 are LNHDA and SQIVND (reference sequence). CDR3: CASSPGTAGNTIYF. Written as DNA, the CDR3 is TGTGCCAGTAGTCCTGGGACAGCTGGAAACACCATATATTTT.

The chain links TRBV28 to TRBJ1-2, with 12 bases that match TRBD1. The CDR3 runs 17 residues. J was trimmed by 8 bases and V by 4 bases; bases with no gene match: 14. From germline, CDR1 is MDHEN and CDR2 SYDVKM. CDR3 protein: CASSYPTPGQGAGGYTF. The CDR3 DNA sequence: TGTGCCAGCAGTTATCCAACACCGGGACAGGGGGCTGGCGGCTACACCTTC.

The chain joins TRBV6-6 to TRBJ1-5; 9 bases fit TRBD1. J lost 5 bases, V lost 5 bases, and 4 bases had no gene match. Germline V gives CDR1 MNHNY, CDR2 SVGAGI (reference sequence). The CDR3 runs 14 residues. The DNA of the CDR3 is TGTGCCAGCAGTACTCGGACAGGGGATCAGCCCCAGCATTTT. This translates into CASSTRTGDQPQHF.

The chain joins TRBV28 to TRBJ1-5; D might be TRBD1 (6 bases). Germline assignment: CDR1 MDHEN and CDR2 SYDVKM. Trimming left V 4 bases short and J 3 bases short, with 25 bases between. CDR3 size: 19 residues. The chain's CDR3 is CASSSLDSRTRGYNQPQHF. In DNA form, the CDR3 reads TGTGCCAGCAGTTCCCTGGACAGCCGCACGAGGGGATACAATCAGCCCCAGCATTTT.

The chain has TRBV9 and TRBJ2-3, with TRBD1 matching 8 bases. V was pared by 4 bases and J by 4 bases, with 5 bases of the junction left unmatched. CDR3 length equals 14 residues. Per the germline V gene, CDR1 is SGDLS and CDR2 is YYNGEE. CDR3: CASSFRTGSDTQYF. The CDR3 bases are TGTGCCAGCAGCTTCCGGACAGGGTCAGATACGCAGTATTTT.

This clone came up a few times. As DNA, the CDR3 is TGTGCCAGCAGCTTAATCCCGACAGGGGAGGACGAGCAGTACTTC. Its protein is CASSLIPTGEDEQYF. The J gene is TRBJ2-7, the V gene TRBV7-3, with TRBD1 matching 8 bases. The CDR3 consists of 15 residues. V shed 1 base and J 5 bases; nucleotides not matched to a gene: 7. Looked up from germline, CDR1 is SGHTA and CDR2 is FQGTGA. The whole variable domain, filled in from reference TRBV7-3 and TRBJ2-7, reads GAGVSQTPSNKVTEKGKYVELRCDPISGHTALYWYRQSLGQGPEFLIYFQGTGAADDSGLPNDRFFAVRPEGSVSTLKIQRTERGDSAVYLCASSLIPTGEDEQYFGPGTRLTVT.

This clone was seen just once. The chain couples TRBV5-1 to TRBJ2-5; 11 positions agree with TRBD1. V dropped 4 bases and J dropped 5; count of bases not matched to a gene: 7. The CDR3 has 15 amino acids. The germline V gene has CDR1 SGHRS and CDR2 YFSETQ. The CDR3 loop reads CASSDGQGARETQYF. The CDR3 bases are TGCGCCAGCAGCGACGGACAGGGGGCTAGGGAGACCCAGTACTTC. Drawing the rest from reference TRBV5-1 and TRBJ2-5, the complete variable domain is KAGVTQTPRYLIKTRGQQVTLSCSPISGHRSVSWYQQTPGQGLQFLFEYFSETQRNKGNFPGRFSGRQFSNSRSEMNVSTLELGDSALYLCASSDGQGARETQYFGPGTRLLVL.

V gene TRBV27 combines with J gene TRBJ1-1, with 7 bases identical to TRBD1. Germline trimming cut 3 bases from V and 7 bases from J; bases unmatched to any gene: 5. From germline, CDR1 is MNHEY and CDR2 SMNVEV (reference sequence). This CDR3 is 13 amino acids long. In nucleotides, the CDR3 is TGTGCCAGCAGTTTGGGACAGCTTAATGAAGCTTTCTTT. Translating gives CASSLGQLNEAFF.